This T cell receptor delta chain is from a study of γδ T cells in repeated Plasmodium falciparum infection. To note about this clone: A far larger clone is off by one base, so a read error is likely. Different DNA sequences within this sample yield the same CDR3.

CDR3 length equals 18 residues. J gave up 5 bases and V 0 bases, and 12 bases lay outside the gene matches. Per germline, CDR1 GEAIGNYY and CDR2 EKD. Bulk repertoires came from Vgamma9/Vdelta2+ or Vdelta2-negative gammadelta T cells flow-sorted from PBMC. TCRdb re-called the multiplex PCR reads via CATT. The repertoire holds tens of thousands of delta-chain clones, with 0.9% to 1% as singletons. The sample was gamma-delta T cells from blood. This TCR came from a pool of human donors (malaria-infected and uninfected, not separated). The J gene is TRDJ1, the V gene TRDV2, with 12 bases lining up with TRDD3. The J gene comes from matching the DNA to germline here; TCRdb lacks it. CDR3 protein: CACDTLVLGDTPTDKLIF. The DNA for the CDR3 is TGTGCCTGTGACACCTTGGTACTGGGGGATACTCCCACTGATAAACTCATCTTT.